The rows below give T cell receptor beta chains drawn from one sample of a study of T cell repertoires in cytomegalovirus infection. Using its own MiXCR run on the reads, TCRdb lists one record per CDR3 protein. The sample yields about 310,000 distinct CDR3 sequences, about a sixth seen once. The sample taken for sequencing was PBMCs. The source is a human donor in good health (CMV status not recorded). Some clones in this sample may be carry-over from other donors' samples. Both conserved end residues are part of each CDR3. The D gene is left open where the match is weak. Rows give clone size only sometimes, using once, few, many, or a class for an expanded clone.

v_gene: TRBV10-3; d_gene: TRBD2; abundance: few; j_gene: TRBJ2-1; CDR3nt: TGTGCCATCAGTGAGTCGAAGGTGGGCAGCGGGGTATACAATGAGCAGTTCTTC; CDR3aa: CAISESKVGSGVYNEQFF
v_gene: TRBV4-3; d_gene: TRBD1; abundance: many; j_gene: TRBJ2-3; CDR3nt: TGCGCCAGCAGCCAAGATCAGTTCGCGGGACAGGGGGCCGAAGATACGCAGTATTTT; CDR3aa: CASSQDQFAGQGAEDTQYF
v_gene: TRBV28; d_gene: TRBD2; abundance: .; j_gene: TRBJ2-5; CDR3nt: TGTGCCAGCATGGGGGGGGGTAGGGAGACCCAGTACTTC; CDR3aa: CASMGGGRETQYF
v_gene: TRBV6-6; d_gene: .; abundance: .; j_gene: TRBJ1-5; CDR3nt: TGTGCCAGCAGTGGGGAGGCATATAATCAGCCCCAGCATTTT; CDR3aa: CASSGEAYNQPQHF
v_gene: TRBV19; d_gene: TRBD1; abundance: few; j_gene: TRBJ1-2; CDR3nt: TGTGCCAGTAGTATACAGTCGGACAGGTCCTATGGCTACACCTTC; CDR3aa: CASSIQSDRSYGYTF
v_gene: TRBV20-1; d_gene: .; abundance: .; j_gene: TRBJ1-2; CDR3nt: TGCAGTGCTTGTAGAGACAGGAGTCGCGGCTACACCTTC; CDR3aa: CSACRDRSRGYTF
v_gene: TRBV28; d_gene: .; abundance: many; j_gene: TRBJ1-1; CDR3nt: TGTGCCAGCAGTGCCAACACCAGGGCCACTGAAGCTTTCTTT; CDR3aa: CASSANTRATEAFF
v_gene: TRBV19; d_gene: .; abundance: few; j_gene: TRBJ1-2; CDR3nt: TGTGCCAGTAGTCTCCAGTTGAAGACTAACTATGGCTACACCTTC; CDR3aa: CASSLQLKTNYGYTF
v_gene: TRBV18; d_gene: TRBD1; abundance: few; j_gene: TRBJ2-2; CDR3nt: TGTGCCAGCTCACCTTGGGACAGAGGCACCGGGGAGCTGTTTTTT; CDR3aa: CASSPWDRGTGELFF
v_gene: TRBV5-5; d_gene: .; abundance: few; j_gene: TRBJ2-4; CDR3nt: TGTGCCAGCAGCTTGGCGGCAGTTTGGGACATTCAGTACTTC; CDR3aa: CASSLAAVWDIQYF